Listed here are 3 T cell receptor beta chains from one sample, sequenced in a study of control samples from healthy donors and cancer patients. Assay used: immunoSEQ multiplex PCR; TCRdb lists only in-frame clones, some missing. The table lists fewer than 25,000 clones, roughly 85% of them singletons. The specimen sequenced was PBMCs. All receptors come from a man at least 80 years old with head and neck cancer.

The chain couples TRBV5-6 to TRBJ2-7, with a weak D call TRBD1 (5 bases). The germline V and J ends were trimmed by 0 bases and 0 bases, with 7 bases remaining between them. This CDR3 region has 14 residues. Germline V gene data show CDR1 as SGHDT and CDR2 as YYEEEE. CDR3 amino acids: CASSLVQGSYEQYF. The CDR3 coding sequence is TGTGCCAGCAGCTTGGTGCAGGGCTCCTACGAGCAGTACTTC.

This clone was seen once. The gene calls are TRBV15 and TRBJ2-1, with D perhaps given as TRBD1 or TRBD2 (5 bases each). Per germline, CDR1 LNHNV and CDR2 YYDKDF (reference sequence). The CDR3 extends over 15 amino acids. The V gene lost 2 bases and the J gene lost 5 bases, with 13 bases spanning the gap. The CDR3 loop reads CATSRYSGADNEQFF. The DNA of the CDR3 is TGTGCCACCAGCAGATATTCCGGGGCAGACAATGAGCAGTTCTTC.

This clone has just one count. The chain recombines TRBV7-9 with TRBJ2-6, with no clear D. The CDR3 length is 14 residues. Germline-derived CDR1 and CDR2 are SEHNR and FQNEAQ (reference sequence). The germline V and J ends were trimmed by 1 base and 3 bases, with 4 bases remaining between them. The CDR3 is CASSLGFGANVLTF. Written as DNA, the CDR3 is TGTGCCAGCAGCTTAGGCTTTGGGGCCAACGTCCTGACTTTC.